A selection of T cell receptor beta chains follows, all from one sample in a study of T cell responses to AZD1222 COVID-19 vaccine. Sequencing used immunoSEQ multiplex PCR; TCRdb keeps in-frame clones, though not all of them. The repertoire has more than 150,000 clones, about nine tenths of them found once; the top ten carry over 1.5%. The sequencing here drew on peripheral blood, taken on day 0 of AZD1222 vaccination. Source of these receptors: an adult in good health. Each CDR3 is given with its conserved first and last residue. Fields, in order: J gene, clone size, V gene, D gene, CDR3 protein, CDR3 DNA. The D gene is left open where the match is weak. Some rows have no size entry. The others give once, few or many, or a class for an expanded clone.

>TRBJ2-7|-|TRBV21-1|-
CASSDQDRGQGYEQYF
TGTGCCAGCAGCGATCAAGACAGGGGGCAAGGATACGAGCAGTACTTC
>TRBJ2-7|-|TRBV28|-
CASRTAYEQYF
TGTGCCAGCAGGACAGCCTACGAGCAGTACTTC
>TRBJ1-1|-|TRBV5-6|TRBD1
CASSSGQGGTEAFF
TGTGCCAGCAGCTCCGGACAGGGCGGAACTGAAGCTTTCTTT
>TRBJ2-1|-|TRBV25-1|-
CASTERKAQASYNEQFF
TGTGCCAGCACAGAAAGGAAAGCGCAGGCCTCCTACAATGAGCAGTTCTTC
>TRBJ2-1|-|TRBV7-9|-
CASSFRRGFDNEQFF
TGTGCCAGCAGCTTTCGAAGGGGCTTTGACAATGAGCAGTTCTTC
>TRBJ1-5|-|TRBV27|-
CASSLRGLGNQPQHF
TGTGCCAGCAGTTTAAGGGGGTTAGGGAATCAGCCCCAGCATTTT
>TRBJ2-1|-|TRBV19|TRBD2
CASSKPSASGSRGNNEQFF
TGTGCCAGTAGTAAACCTTCGGCTAGCGGGAGCCGTGGTAACAATGAGCAGTTCTTC
>TRBJ1-1|-|TRBV5-1|TRBD1
CASSATGVYTEAFF
TGCGCCAGCAGCGCGACAGGGGTTTACACTGAAGCTTTCTTT
>TRBJ1-6|-|TRBV27|TRBD1
CASSVDRGSPLHF
TGTGCCAGCAGCGTCGACAGGGGCTCACCCCTCCACTTT
>TRBJ2-1|-|TRBV29-1|TRBD2
CSVQASGSLEQFF
TGCAGCGTTCAGGCTAGCGGGAGCTTAGAGCAGTTCTTC
>TRBJ1-1|-|TRBV6-5|-
CASTVDSNTEAFF
TGTGCCAGCACGGTGGACAGTAACACTGAAGCTTTCTTT
>TRBJ2-1|-|TRBV5-4|TRBD2
CASSRGTSGRGHNEQFF
TGTGCCAGCAGCCGAGGGACTAGCGGGAGGGGGCACAATGAGCAGTTCTTC
>TRBJ1-2|-|TRBV6-5|-
CASIPDRLTNYGYTF
TGTGCCAGCATACCTGACAGGCTCACTAACTATGGCTACACCTTC
>TRBJ2-2|-|TRBV4-2|-
CATTSGVGELFF
TGTGCCACCACCTCGGGTGTGGGGGAGCTGTTTTTT
>TRBJ2-2|once|TRBV29-1|-
CSVERQNTGELFF
TGCAGCGTTGAACGCCAGAACACCGGGGAGCTGTTTTTT
>TRBJ2-7|few|TRBV24-1|-
CATSRGYEQYF
TGTGCCACCAGTAGGGGCTACGAGCAGTACTTC
>TRBJ2-2|-|TRBV18|-
CASSSTAGPTGELFF
TGTGCCAGCTCATCGACGGCAGGGCCTACCGGGGAGCTGTTTTTT
>TRBJ2-7|-|TRBV30|-
CAWSANHYEQYF
TGTGCCTGGAGTGCAAACCACTACGAGCAGTACTTC
>TRBJ1-5|-|TRBV28|-
CASRWDGNQPQHF
TGTGCCAGCAGGTGGGACGGCAATCAGCCCCAGCATTTT
>TRBJ2-7|once|TRBV6-5|-
CASSYPGPLLGHEQYF
TGTGCCAGCAGTTACCCGGGACCTCTTCTGGGCCACGAGCAGTACTTC
>TRBJ2-3|-|TRBV6-6|TRBD2
CAVGWREYDTQYF
TGTGCCGTGGGTTGGCGGGAGTATGATACGCAGTATTTT
>TRBJ2-1|-|TRBV5-8|TRBD1
CASSSPGQGPNEQFF
TGTGCCAGCAGCTCTCCGGGACAGGGGCCCAATGAGCAGTTCTTC
>TRBJ2-1|-|TRBV11-1|-
CASSHRTLGNEQFF
TGTGCCAGCAGCCACCGGACACTTGGGAATGAGCAGTTCTTC
>TRBJ1-5|-|TRBV7-9|-
CASSQDGHSNQPQHF
TGTGCCAGCAGCCAGGACGGCCATAGCAATCAGCCCCAGCATTTT
>TRBJ2-1|-|TRBV7-3|-
CASSSPRGNNEQFF
TGTGCCAGCAGCTCTCCCAGGGGCAACAATGAGCAGTTCTTC
>TRBJ2-7|-|TRBV6-5|-
CASSLALGSSYEQYF
TGTGCCAGCAGTCTCGCTTTGGGAAGCTCCTACGAGCAGTACTTC
>TRBJ1-6|-|TRBV28|-
CASSEGRPLSPLHF
TGTGCCAGCAGCGAGGGTAGGCCCTTATCACCCCTCCACTTT
>TRBJ2-5|-|TRBV28|TRBD2
CASSLRNTGLAIKTQYF
TGTGCCAGCAGTTTACGAAATACTGGACTAGCGATAAAGACCCAGTACTTC
>TRBJ1-1|-|TRBV15|-
CATSRDGDIRSLGAFF
TGTGCCACCAGCAGAGATGGGGACATAAGATCACTGGGGGCTTTCTTT
>TRBJ2-3|-|TRBV5-5|-
CASSLKKLSGSTDTQYF
TGTGCCAGCAGCTTGAAGAAACTCAGCGGGAGCACAGATACGCAGTATTTT
>TRBJ2-1|-|TRBV2|TRBD1
CASSQGQSSYNEQFF
TGTGCCAGCAGCCAGGGACAGTCGTCCTACAATGAGCAGTTCTTC
>TRBJ1-3|-|TRBV6-6|TRBD1
CASRVDRANSGNTIYF
TGTGCCAGCAGAGTGGACAGGGCGAACTCTGGAAACACCATATATTTT
>TRBJ2-1|-|TRBV27|TRBD2
CASSSGTSGRDEQFF
TGTGCCAGCAGTTCCGGGACTAGCGGGAGAGATGAGCAGTTCTTC
>TRBJ2-7|-|TRBV11-2|TRBD1
CASSHTTRPGQGSHEQYF
TGTGCCAGCAGCCATACGACGCGGCCGGGACAGGGGAGTCACGAGCAGTACTTC
>TRBJ2-3|once|TRBV21-1|-
CASSNYVNRSTDTQYF
TGTGCCAGCAGCAATTACGTCAACCGTAGCACAGATACGCAGTATTTT
>TRBJ1-5|few|TRBV4-1|-
CASSQGDGRRGIQPQHF
TGCGCCAGCAGCCAAGGAGACGGACGGAGGGGTATCCAGCCCCAGCATTTT
>TRBJ1-5|-|TRBV7-9|-
CASSSSREGNQPQHF
TGTGCCAGCAGCTCGTCCAGGGAGGGCAATCAGCCCCAGCATTTT
>TRBJ2-7|few|TRBV6-2/TRBV6-3|TRBD1
CASSFTTGELIYEQYF
TGTGCCAGCAGTTTTACGACAGGGGAATTAATTTACGAGCAGTACTTC
>TRBJ2-1|-|TRBV7-9|TRBD2
CASRPRTSPYNEQFF
TGTGCCAGCAGACCACGGACTAGTCCGTACAATGAGCAGTTCTTC
>TRBJ1-2|-|TRBV4-2|-
CASSQVGAQDYGYTF
TGTGCCAGCAGCCAAGTTGGGGCCCAGGACTATGGCTACACCTTC
>TRBJ1-1|-|TRBV24-1|-
CATSTGANTEAFF
TGTGCCACCAGTACCGGGGCGAACACTGAAGCTTTCTTT
>TRBJ2-1|-|TRBV5-1|TRBD1
CASSIGQAVNEQFF
TGCGCCAGCAGCATAGGACAGGCAGTCAATGAGCAGTTCTTC
>TRBJ1-3|-|TRBV28|TRBD1
CASSSGGQGNSGNTIYF
TGTGCCAGCAGTTCAGGGGGACAGGGAAACTCTGGAAACACCATATATTTT
>TRBJ1-1|-|TRBV4-1|-
CASSQQMNTEAFF
TGCGCCAGCAGCCAACAGATGAACACTGAAGCTTTCTTT
>TRBJ2-7|-|TRBV11-2|-
CASSLFPNSEQYF
TGTGCCAGCAGCTTATTCCCCAATTCCGAGCAGTACTTC
>TRBJ2-1|few|TRBV14|-
CASSKGWNEQFF
TGTGCCAGCAGCAAAGGTTGGAATGAGCAGTTCTTC
>TRBJ2-3|-|TRBV28|-
CASSKSGPDTQYF
TGTGCCAGCAGTAAAAGCGGACCAGATACGCAGTATTTT
>TRBJ2-1|-|TRBV19|TRBD2
CASSRTSGRDEQFF
TGTGCCAGTAGTAGGACTAGCGGGAGAGACGAGCAGTTCTTC
>TRBJ2-3|-|TRBV28|-
CASSPKFRLWTSHSTDTQYF
TGTGCCAGCAGCCCTAAGTTTCGTCTTTGGACATCACATAGCACAGATACGCAGTATTTT
>TRBJ2-1|few|TRBV7-9|TRBD1
CASSLVIGWTGGAPNEQFF
TGTGCCAGCAGCTTAGTAATTGGGTGGACAGGGGGCGCCCCCAATGAGCAGTTCTTC
>TRBJ1-1|-|TRBV13|TRBD1
CASSPGTGGAVAEAFF
TGTGCCAGCAGCCCCGGGACAGGGGGCGCGGTCGCTGAAGCTTTCTTT
>TRBJ2-1|-|TRBV7-7|-
CASSLSPDNEQFF
TGTGCCAGCAGCTTATCGCCAGACAATGAGCAGTTCTTC
>TRBJ1-1|once|TRBV25-1|-
CASTYGLNTEAFF
TGTGCCAGCACCTACGGACTTAACACTGAAGCTTTCTTT
>TRBJ2-7|-|TRBV19|TRBD2
CASSFGLAGGRYEQYF
TGTGCCAGTAGCTTCGGACTAGCGGGAGGGAGATACGAGCAGTACTTC
>TRBJ2-7|-|TRBV4-3|-
CASSQEQGGAYEQYF
TGCGCCAGCAGCCAAGAACAGGGGGGGGCCTACGAGCAGTACTTC
>TRBJ2-7|-|TRBV5-8|TRBD2
CASSFVLAGEYEQYF
TGTGCCAGCAGCTTTGTACTAGCGGGAGAGTACGAGCAGTACTTC